These T cell receptor beta chains were read from a single sample in a study of blood T cell repertoires in COVID-19. The table came from immunoSEQ multiplex PCR; TCRdb's copy has only in-frame clones and leaves some out. The table has 56,000 or so clones, over 75% seen once. The specimen was peripheral blood. These TCRs come from a human donor in a cohort sampled during active COVID-19. Each CDR3 is given with its conserved first and last residue. Fields, in order: V gene, clone size, J gene, D gene, CDR3 protein, CDR3 DNA. A D gene is named only where the DNA matches it firmly. The listing skips clone size in some rows; elsewhere it reads once, few, many or a size class.

>TRBV18|-|TRBJ2-7|-
CASSPGGSYEQYF
TGTGCCAGCTCACCGGGCGGGTCCTACGAGCAGTACTTC
>TRBV5-1|-|TRBJ1-3|-
CASSLESGFFSGNTIYF
TGCGCCAGCAGCTTGGAATCCGGTTTCTTCTCTGGAAACACCATATATTTT
>TRBV10-2|-|TRBJ1-2|TRBD1
CASRQGNYGYTF
TGCGCCAGCAGACAGGGGAACTATGGCTACACCTTC
>TRBV7-2|-|TRBJ2-2|-
CASSLVASGELFF
TGTGCCAGCAGCTTAGTGGCATCCGGGGAGCTGTTTTTT
>TRBV12-5|-|TRBJ2-7|-
CASGFSQGQGEQYF
TGTGCTAGTGGTTTCTCACAGGGCCAGGGCGAGCAGTACTTC
>TRBV5-1|-|TRBJ2-5|-
CASSLAAGVRKTQYF
TGCGCCAGCAGCTTGGCCGCCGGGGTAAGAAAGACCCAGTACTTC
>TRBV19|-|TRBJ1-2|-
CASSIGQGINYGYTF
TGTGCCAGTAGTATAGGGCAGGGGATTAACTATGGCTACACCTTC
>TRBV28|-|TRBJ2-7|TRBD2
CASSGGGMGVHEQYF
TGTGCCAGCAGTGGGGGGGGGATGGGAGTACACGAGCAGTACTTC
>TRBV7-9|-|TRBJ1-5|-
CASSNGGASNQPQHF
TGTGCCAGCAGCAACGGGGGGGCTAGCAATCAGCCCCAGCATTTT
>TRBV10-2|-|TRBJ1-6|-
CASRLDSNSPLHF
TGCGCCAGCAGGCTAGACAGTAATTCACCCCTCCACTTT
>TRBV27|-|TRBJ1-2|-
CASSLKLAYGYTF
TGTGCCAGCAGTTTGAAACTAGCCTATGGCTACACCTTC
>TRBV6-5|-|TRBJ1-5|-
CASPSSNQPQHF
TGTGCCAGCCCGTCGAGCAATCAGCCCCAGCATTTT
>TRBV2|-|TRBJ2-3|TRBD1
CASSDLGQGGTDTQYF
TGTGCCAGCAGTGATCTGGGACAGGGAGGAACAGATACGCAGTATTTT
>TRBV2|-|TRBJ2-7|TRBD1
CASSRGTGNEQYF
TGTGCCAGCAGCAGAGGGACAGGGAACGAGCAGTACTTC
>TRBV7-2|-|TRBJ1-6|TRBD1
CASSLGQGVNNSPLHF
TGTGCCAGCAGCTTAGGACAGGGTGTGAATAATTCACCCCTCCACTTT
>TRBV5-1|-|TRBJ2-5|-
CASRQGPQETQYF
TGCGCCAGCAGACAGGGCCCCCAAGAGACCCAGTACTTC
>TRBV6-2/TRBV6-3|-|TRBJ1-4|-
CASSPDRREKLFF
TGTGCCAGCAGCCCGGACAGAAGAGAAAAACTGTTTTTT
>TRBV28|-|TRBJ1-4|-
CASSFSGQGNEKLFF
TGTGCCAGCAGTTTTAGCGGTCAGGGTAATGAAAAACTGTTTTTT
>TRBV5-1|-|TRBJ2-1|TRBD1
CASSPTGPTYNEQFF
TGCGCCAGCAGCCCGACAGGGCCAACCTACAATGAGCAGTTCTTC
>TRBV24-1|-|TRBJ1-1|-
CATSDSVAAFF
TGTGCCACCAGTGATTCAGTTGCAGCTTTCTTT
>TRBV28|-|TRBJ1-2|TRBD1
CASSLTGTANAYGYTF
TGTGCCAGCAGTTTGACCGGGACAGCGAATGCCTATGGCTACACCTTC
>TRBV3-1/TRBV3-2|-|TRBJ2-7|TRBD2
CASSLLLAGGPDEQYF
TGTGCCAGCAGCCTGTTACTAGCGGGAGGGCCAGACGAGCAGTACTTC
>TRBV4-2|once|TRBJ1-4|-
CASSQLGAASTNEKLFF
TGTGCCAGCAGCCAACTAGGAGCGGCCTCAACTAATGAAAAACTGTTTTTT
>TRBV6-5|-|TRBJ1-5|TRBD1
CASAGQVGSNQPQHF
TGTGCCAGCGCCGGACAGGTTGGGAGCAATCAGCCCCAGCATTTT
>TRBV20-1|many|TRBJ2-1|-
CSATSGHEQFF
TGCAGTGCTACAAGCGGGCATGAGCAGTTCTTC
>TRBV6-5|-|TRBJ2-7|-
CASRLSQAPSEQYF
TGTGCCAGCAGATTGTCGCAGGCCCCTTCCGAGCAGTACTTC
>TRBV4-1|-|TRBJ2-5|-
CASSQEGRGETQYF
TGCGCCAGCAGCCAAGAGGGCAGGGGAGAGACCCAGTACTTC
>TRBV2|few|TRBJ1-5|-
CASGEISNQPQHF
TGTGCCAGCGGGGAGATTAGCAATCAGCCCCAGCATTTT
>TRBV18|-|TRBJ1-1|-
CASSPTGMDTEAFF
TGTGCCAGCTCACCAACGGGGATGGACACTGAAGCTTTCTTT
>TRBV20-1|-|TRBJ1-2|-
CSASLSGRNYGYTF
TGCAGTGCTAGTTTGTCAGGGAGGAACTATGGCTACACCTTC
>TRBV6-6|-|TRBJ2-3|TRBD2
CASRPSGSTDTQYF
TGTGCCAGCAGACCTAGCGGGAGTACAGATACGCAGTATTTT